This T cell receptor (beta chain) was obtained from a study of cytomegalovirus exposure and HLA in healthy donors. General observations from the study: Further analysis, carried out later, found HLA-associated TCR beta chains more clonally expanded than equally common other chains.

Comments on this clone: Its antigen is undetermined.

This PCR relied on a set of 60 Vbeta primers and 13 Jbeta primers. TCRdb's table, derived via immunoSEQ multiplex PCR, lists solely in-frame clones and lacks some. The sample comprises some 130,000 clones, 79% of which are singletons, and 2% to 2.5% rests with the top ten. CDR1 is MDHEN, CDR2 SYDVKM, per germline. The CDR3 runs 13 residues. V was pared by 7 bases and J by 3 bases, with 13 bases between. The receptor's source is a man younger than 35 in good health and CMV-seronegative. The V and J genes are TRBV28 and TRBJ2-7; D might be TRBD2 (5 bases). Sequenced input: PBMCs. CDR3 residues: CASTGVPHYEQYF. CDR3 DNA sequence: TGTGCCAGCACCGGGGTGCCTCACTACGAGCAGTACTTC.